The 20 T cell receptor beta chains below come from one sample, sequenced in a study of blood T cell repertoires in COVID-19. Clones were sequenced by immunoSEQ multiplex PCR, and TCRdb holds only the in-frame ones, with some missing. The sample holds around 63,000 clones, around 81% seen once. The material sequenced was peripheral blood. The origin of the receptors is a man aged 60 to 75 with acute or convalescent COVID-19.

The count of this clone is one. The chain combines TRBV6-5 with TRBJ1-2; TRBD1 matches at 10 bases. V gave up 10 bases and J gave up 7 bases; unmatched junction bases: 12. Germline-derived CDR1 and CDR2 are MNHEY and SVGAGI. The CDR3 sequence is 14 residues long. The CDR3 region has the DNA TGTGCCATCAGGGCGGGACAGGGGAATTTTGGCTACACCTTC. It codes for CAIRAGQGNFGYTF.

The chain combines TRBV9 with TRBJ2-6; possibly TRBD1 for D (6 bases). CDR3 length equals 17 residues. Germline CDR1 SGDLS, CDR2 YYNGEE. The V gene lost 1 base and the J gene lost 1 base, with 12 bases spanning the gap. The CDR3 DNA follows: TGTGCCAGCAGCGTAAGGGGCAGGGGTTCTGGGGCCAACGTCCTGACTTTC. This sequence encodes CASSVRGRGSGANVLTF.

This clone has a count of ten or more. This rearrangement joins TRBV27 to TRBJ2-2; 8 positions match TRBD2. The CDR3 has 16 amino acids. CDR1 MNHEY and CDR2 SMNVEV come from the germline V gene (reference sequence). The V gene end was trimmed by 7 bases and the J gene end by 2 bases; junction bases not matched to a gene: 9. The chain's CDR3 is CASIPRGGRNTGELFF. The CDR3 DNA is TGTGCCAGCATCCCTCGGGGGGGGCGTAACACCGGGGAGCTGTTTTTT.

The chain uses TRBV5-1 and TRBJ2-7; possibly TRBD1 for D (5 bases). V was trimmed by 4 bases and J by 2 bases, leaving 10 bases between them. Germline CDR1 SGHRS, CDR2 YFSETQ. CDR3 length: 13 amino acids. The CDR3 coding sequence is TGCGCCAGCAGCACGGACAAGCCCTACGAGCAGTACTTC. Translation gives CASSTDKPYEQYF.

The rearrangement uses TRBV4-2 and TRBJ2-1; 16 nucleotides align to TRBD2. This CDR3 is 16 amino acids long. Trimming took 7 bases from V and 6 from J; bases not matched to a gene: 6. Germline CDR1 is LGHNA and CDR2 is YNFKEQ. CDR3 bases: TGTGCCAGCAAGGAGGGACTAGCGGGGGGGTCCAATGAGCAGTTCTTC. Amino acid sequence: CASKEGLAGGSNEQFF.

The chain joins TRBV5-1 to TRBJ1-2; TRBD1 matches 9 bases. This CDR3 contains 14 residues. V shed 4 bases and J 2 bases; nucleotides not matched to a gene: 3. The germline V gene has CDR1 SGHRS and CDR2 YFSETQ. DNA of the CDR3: TGCGCCAGCAGCGGGACAGGGAACAACTATGGCTACACCTTC. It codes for CASSGTGNNYGYTF.

CDR3 DNA: TGTGCCAGCAGCCAGCAAAGGGGCAATGAGCAGTTCTTC. It encodes CASSQQRGNEQFF. This sequence joins TRBV3-1 (or the pseudogene TRBV3-2) and TRBJ2-1, with D maybe TRBD1 (5 bases). The CDR3 is made up of 13 amino acids. Germline CDR1 LGHDT, CDR2 YNNKEL (reference sequence). V lost 3 bases, J lost 6 bases, and 9 bases lay in between.

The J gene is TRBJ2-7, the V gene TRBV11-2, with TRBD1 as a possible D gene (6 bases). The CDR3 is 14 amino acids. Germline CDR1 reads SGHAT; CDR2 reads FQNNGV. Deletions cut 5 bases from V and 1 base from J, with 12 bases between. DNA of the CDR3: TGTGCCAGCAGCGACCAGGGGTGGTCCTACGAGCAGTACTTC. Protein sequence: CASSDQGWSYEQYF.

The CDR3 region is CASSLMGSEQYF. The CDR3 DNA is TGTGCCAGCAGTTTAATGGGCTCCGAGCAGTACTTC. The chain has TRBV12-3 or TRBV12-4 and TRBJ2-7, with no clear D. This CDR3 contains 12 residues. V lost 2 bases, J lost 6 bases, and 8 bases lay in between.

The CDR3 sequence: CASSLKIAGDQETQYF. The CDR3 DNA follows: TGTGCCAGCAGCTTAAAAATAGCGGGGGACCAAGAGACCCAGTACTTC. V usage is TRBV7-6 and J usage is TRBJ2-5; the match to TRBD2 covers 9 bases. The length of the CDR3 is 16 residues. Unmatched junction bases numbered 4, after V lost 2 bases and J lost 0 bases. CDR1 is SGHVS, CDR2 FNYEAQ, per germline. The variable domain in full, with the rest retrieved from reference TRBV7-6 and TRBJ2-5, is GAGVSQSPRYKVTKRGQDVALRCDPISGHVSLYWYRQALGQGPEFLTYFNYEAQQDKSGLPNDRFSAERPEGSISTLTIQRTEQRDSAMYRCASSLKIAGDQETQYFGPGTRLLVL.

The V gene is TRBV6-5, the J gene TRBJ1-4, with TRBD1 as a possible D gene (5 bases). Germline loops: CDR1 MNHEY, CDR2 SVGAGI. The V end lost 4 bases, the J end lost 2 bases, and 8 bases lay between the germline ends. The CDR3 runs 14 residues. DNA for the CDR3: TGTGCCAGCAGTTTGACAGACACTAATGAAAAACTGTTTTTT. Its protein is CASSLTDTNEKLFF.

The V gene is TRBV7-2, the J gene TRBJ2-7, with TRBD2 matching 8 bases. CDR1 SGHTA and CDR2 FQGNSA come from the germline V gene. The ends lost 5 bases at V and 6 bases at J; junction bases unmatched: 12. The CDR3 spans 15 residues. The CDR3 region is CASSPLPGGASEQYF. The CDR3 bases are TGTGCCAGCAGCCCACTTCCCGGGGGGGCTAGCGAGCAGTACTTC.

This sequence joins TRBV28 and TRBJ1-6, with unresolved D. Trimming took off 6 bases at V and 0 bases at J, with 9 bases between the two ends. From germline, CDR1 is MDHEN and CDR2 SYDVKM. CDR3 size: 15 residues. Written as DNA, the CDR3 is TGTGCCAGCAGAATCACCAGCTCCTATAATTCACCCCTCCACTTT. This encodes CASRITSSYNSPLHF.

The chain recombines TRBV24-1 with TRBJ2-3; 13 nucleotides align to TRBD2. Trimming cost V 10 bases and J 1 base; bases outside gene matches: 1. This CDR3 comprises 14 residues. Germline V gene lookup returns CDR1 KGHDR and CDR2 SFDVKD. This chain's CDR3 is CATGTSGGTDTQYF. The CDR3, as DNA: TGTGCCACGGGGACTAGCGGGGGCACAGATACGCAGTATTTT.

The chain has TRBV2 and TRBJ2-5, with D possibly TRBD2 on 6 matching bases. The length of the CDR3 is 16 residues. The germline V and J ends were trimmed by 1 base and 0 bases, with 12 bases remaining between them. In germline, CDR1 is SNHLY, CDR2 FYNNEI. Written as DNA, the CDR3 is TGTGCCAGCAGTGAAGTTGCGGGGTGGTACCAAGAGACCCAGTACTTC. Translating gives CASSEVAGWYQETQYF.

This CDR3 is CASSHDSSGNTIYF. The CDR3 DNA sequence: TGTGCCAGCAGCCACGACAGCTCTGGAAACACCATATATTTT. This chain links TRBV7-9 with TRBJ1-3, with D maybe TRBD1 (5 bases). The V gene's germline CDR1 is SEHNR and CDR2 FQNEAQ (reference sequence). This CDR3 spans 14 amino acids. V was trimmed by 5 bases and J by 0 bases, leaving 8 bases between them. Variable domain in full (rest from reference TRBV7-9 and TRBJ1-3): DTGVSQNPRHKITKRGQNVTFRCDPISEHNRLYWYRQTLGQGPEFLTYFQNEAQLEKSRLLSDRFSAERPKGSFSTLEIQRTEQGDSAMYLCASSHDSSGNTIYFGEGSWLTVV.

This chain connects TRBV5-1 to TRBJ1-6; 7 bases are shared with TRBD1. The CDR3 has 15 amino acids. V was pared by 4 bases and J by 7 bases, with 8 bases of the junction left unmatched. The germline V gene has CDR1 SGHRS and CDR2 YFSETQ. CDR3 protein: CASSITGARNSPLHF. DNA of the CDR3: TGCGCCAGCAGCATTACAGGGGCAAGAAATTCACCCCTCCACTTT.

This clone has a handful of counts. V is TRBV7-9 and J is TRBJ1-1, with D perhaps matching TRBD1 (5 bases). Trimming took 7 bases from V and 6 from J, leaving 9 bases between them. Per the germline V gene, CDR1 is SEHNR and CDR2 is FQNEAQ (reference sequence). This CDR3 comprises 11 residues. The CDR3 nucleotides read TGTGCCAGCACAAACAGGCCTGAAGCTTTCTTT. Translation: CASTNRPEAFF.

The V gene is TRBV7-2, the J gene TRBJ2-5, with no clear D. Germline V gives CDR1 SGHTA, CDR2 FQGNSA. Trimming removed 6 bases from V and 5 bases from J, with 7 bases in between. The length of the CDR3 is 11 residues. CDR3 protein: CASSPGETQYF. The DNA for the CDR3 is TGTGCCAGCAGTCCCGGTGAGACCCAGTACTTC. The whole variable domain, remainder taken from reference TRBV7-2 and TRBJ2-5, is GAGVSQSPSNKVTEKGKDVELRCDPISGHTALYWYRQSLGQGLEFLIYFQGNSAPDKSGLPSDRFSAERTGGSVSTLTIQRTQQEDSAVYLCASSPGETQYFGPGTRLLVL.

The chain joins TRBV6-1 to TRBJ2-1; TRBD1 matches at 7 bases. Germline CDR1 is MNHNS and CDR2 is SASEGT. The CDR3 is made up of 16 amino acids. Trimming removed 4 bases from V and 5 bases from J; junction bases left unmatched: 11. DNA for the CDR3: TGTGCCAGCAGTGCATGGGACAGCACCTTTAACAATGAGCAGTTCTTC. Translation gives CASSAWDSTFNNEQFF.